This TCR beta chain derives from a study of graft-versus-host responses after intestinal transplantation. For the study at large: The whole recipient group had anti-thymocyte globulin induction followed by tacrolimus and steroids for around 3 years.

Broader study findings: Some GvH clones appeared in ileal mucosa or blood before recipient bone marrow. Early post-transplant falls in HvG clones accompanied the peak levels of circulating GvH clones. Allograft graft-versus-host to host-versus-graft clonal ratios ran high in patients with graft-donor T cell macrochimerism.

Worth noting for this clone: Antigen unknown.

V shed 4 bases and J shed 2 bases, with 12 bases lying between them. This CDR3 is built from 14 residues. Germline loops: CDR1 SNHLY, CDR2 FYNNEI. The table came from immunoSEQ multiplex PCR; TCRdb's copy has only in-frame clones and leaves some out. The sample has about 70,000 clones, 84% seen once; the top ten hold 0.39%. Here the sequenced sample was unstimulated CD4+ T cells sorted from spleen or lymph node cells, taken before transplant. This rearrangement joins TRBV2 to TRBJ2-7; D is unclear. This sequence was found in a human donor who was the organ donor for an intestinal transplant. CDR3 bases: TGTGCCAGCAGTGTCTCAGGTAGAGCCTACGAGCAGTACGTC. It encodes CASSVSGRAYEQYV.